The clone carrying this T cell receptor beta chain occurred a few times. Its antigen is not identified. Naive CD4+ cells had CD25+ Tregs removed. After constant-region reverse-primer amplification, full-length variable regions underwent semi-nested PCR with Nested Universal Primer A. TCRdb re-analysed the 5' RACE reads in MiXCR, keeping a single row per CDR3 protein. The sample has roughly 56,000 distinct CDR3 sequences, around 30% seen once. General study results and limits: Tumor-infiltrating Treg TCR alpha and beta sequences overlapped most with tumor naive CD4+ T cells, then blood naive.

This receptor was identified in a female donor with breast cancer. The sequencing input was tumor-infiltrating naive CD4+ T cells sorted from the breast tumor. The subset was: naive CD4+ T cells, CD4+CD45RA+CD25-.

CDR3: CARDRVDNEQFF. The CDR3, as DNA: TGTGCCAGAGACAGGGTTGACAATGAGCAGTTCTTC. This chain connects TRBV11-1 to TRBJ2-1, with 7 bases identical to TRBD1. CDR3 length: 12 amino acids. With 9 bases clipped from V and 5 bases from J, the junction kept 4 bases outside the gene matches. The germline gives CDR1 SGHAT, CDR2 FQDESV (reference sequence).